The next 26 T cell receptor beta chains were all read from a single sample in a study of blood T cell repertoires in COVID-19. Repertoires were generated with immunoSEQ multiplex PCR, while TCRdb's copy carries only in-frame clones and drops some. The data contain around 250,000 clones, under 90% of them singletons. The sample was PBMCs or T cells enriched from blood (not recorded which). The source is a man aged 25-45 years with acute COVID-19.

This sequence joins TRBV7-2 and TRBJ1-6, with a tentative D call TRBD1 (5 bases). V lost 1 base and J 7 bases, leaving 14 bases between the germline ends. This CDR3 contains 16 residues. Germline-derived CDR1 and CDR2 are SGHTA and FQGNSA. CDR3 in DNA: TGTGCCAGCAGCTTAGTAGGTCCAGGGCGGAATTCACCCCTCCACTTT. It codes for CASSLVGPGRNSPLHF.

This chain links TRBV6-5 with TRBJ2-5; no clear D gene. CDR3 length equals 15 residues. CDR1 MNHEY and CDR2 SVGAGI come from the germline V gene. V was shortened by 7 bases and J by 7 bases, with 22 bases between the two germline ends. The CDR3 nucleotides read TGTGCCAGCACCCCACGCCGCCCCTACGATGGGACCCAGTACTTC. This codes for CASTPRRPYDGTQYF.

V is TRBV6-2 or TRBV6-3 and J is TRBJ1-2; D is possibly TRBD1 (5 bases). The CDR3 is made up of 13 amino acids. With 4 bases removed from V and 4 bases from J, the gap between germline ends came to 10 bases. Per the germline V gene, CDR1 is MNHEY and CDR2 is SVGEGT. In DNA form, the CDR3 reads TGTGCCAGCAGTTCGGGGGACCTCTATGGCTACACCTTC. Protein sequence: CASSSGDLYGYTF.

V usage is TRBV5-6 and J usage is TRBJ2-5, with 13 bases matching TRBD2. Germline CDR1 reads SGHDT; CDR2 reads YYEEEE. The CDR3 covers 16 residues. J lost 5 bases, V lost 3 bases, and 7 bases had no gene match. The CDR3 loop is CASSSPLAGGPETQYF. CDR3 DNA sequence: TGTGCCAGCAGCTCCCCACTAGCGGGAGGGCCGGAGACCCAGTACTTC.

There are a few counts of this clone. The chain carries TRBV14 and TRBJ1-4; D ambiguous. Germline V gene sequence: CDR1 SGHDN, CDR2 FVKESK. This CDR3 has 15 residues. V lost 4 bases, J lost 4 bases, and 13 bases lay in between. CDR3 protein: CASSRAGSSNEKLFF. The CDR3 bases are TGTGCCAGCAGCCGTGCGGGGAGCAGTAATGAAAAACTGTTTTTT.

The chain is built from TRBV15 and TRBJ1-3; D gene uncertain. This CDR3 has 13 amino acids. Between the trimmed V and J ends, which lost 4 bases and 2 bases, there was a span of 6 bases. CDR1 is LNHNV, CDR2 YYDKDF, per germline (reference sequence). CDR3 residues: CATSTQAGNTIYF. CDR3 DNA: TGTGCCACCAGCACGCAGGCTGGAAACACCATATATTTT.

The chain links TRBV7-8 to TRBJ2-5, with D perhaps matching TRBD2 (6 bases). The length of the CDR3 is 15 residues. Trimming shortened V by 5 bases and J by 2 bases, and 15 bases separated the two germline ends. Germline CDR1 reads SGHVS; CDR2 reads FQNEAQ. Here the CDR3 reads CASSRTALAQETQYF. CDR3 bases: TGTGCCAGCAGCAGAACGGCACTAGCTCAAGAGACCCAGTACTTC.

The rearrangement uses TRBV18 and TRBJ1-1; TRBD1 is a possible D gene (5 bases). Trimming stripped 4 bases from V and 1 base from J, with 10 bases between. The CDR3 totals 14 residues. Germline CDR1 KGHSH, CDR2 LQKENI. CDR3 protein: CASSLGQTNTEAFF. The CDR3 DNA follows: TGTGCCAGCTCACTAGGACAAACGAACACTGAAGCTTTCTTT.

This clone was found once. The genes are TRBV11-3 and TRBJ2-1; 10 nucleotides match TRBD2. This CDR3 has 17 amino acids. V lost 0 bases and J lost 8; bases outside the gene matches: 10. Germline-derived CDR1 and CDR2 are SGHNT and YENEEA. The CDR3 nucleotides read TGTGCCAGCAGCTTAGATTGGAGGGGAGCGGGAGGGGATGAGCAGTTCTTC. Encoded protein: CASSLDWRGAGGDEQFF.

This clone was counted a single time. The junction departs from the called germline gene at one end, perhaps through a read error. The rearrangement links TRBV5-1 to TRBJ1-1; D perhaps matches TRBD1 (5 bases). CDR3 length: 15 residues. The germline V gene has CDR1 SGHRS and CDR2 YFSETQ. CDR3 sequence (DNA): TGTGCCAGCAGCCGGCCGGACACGGGGAACACTGAAGCTTTCTTT. As protein: CASSRPDTGNTEAFF.

Remarks on this clone: The junction shows a germline mismatch at one end, possibly a read error. Written as DNA, the CDR3 is TGTGCCAGCAGCTCCCAAACGGACAGGGGCATGTGGTTCCCTTCATCCCTCCACTTT. This encodes CASSSQTDRGMWFPSSLHF. The V gene is TRBV5-1, the J gene TRBJ1-6, with 9 bases fitting TRBD1. Germline V gene data show CDR1 as SGHRS and CDR2 as YFSETQ. There are 19 residues in the CDR3. The full variable domain, completed using reference TRBV5-1 and TRBJ1-6, is KAGVTQTPRYLIKTRGQQVTLSCSPISGHRSVSWYQQTPGQGLQFLFEYFSETQRNKGNFPGRFSGRQFSNSRSEMNVSTLELGDSALYLCASSSQTDRGMWFPSSLHFGNGTRLTVT.

This chain connects TRBV5-1 to TRBJ1-1, with 9 bases fitting TRBD1. Trimming at V came to 0 bases and at J to 5 bases, leaving 5 bases not matched to a gene. The germline V gene has CDR1 SGHRS and CDR2 YFSETQ. The CDR3 runs to 15 residues. For the CDR3, the DNA is TGCGCCAGCAGCTTGGCGGGACAGGGAGAGACTGAAGCTTTCTTT. Its protein product is CASSLAGQGETEAFF.

This chain links TRBV19 with TRBJ2-1, with 7 bases identical to TRBD2. J gave up 6 bases and V 8 bases, and 10 bases lay outside the gene matches. The CDR3 totals 14 residues. Germline CDR1 and CDR2: LNHDA and SQIVND (reference sequence). The CDR3 nucleotides are TGTGCCAGTCGCGGGACGGGAGGAGGCAATGAGCAGTTCTTC. Protein: CASRGTGGGNEQFF.

This chain uses TRBV4-1 with TRBJ1-5, with D perhaps TRBD1 (6 bases). CDR1 and CDR2 (germline): MGHRA, YSYEKL. This CDR3 is built from 15 residues. Deletions cut 2 bases from V and 4 bases from J, with 12 bases between. DNA for the CDR3: TGCGCCAGCAGCCAACCCCACAGGGTAAATCAGCCCCAGCATTTT. Residues: CASSQPHRVNQPQHF.

This clone has just one count. V and J are TRBV27 and TRBJ1-2; TRBD1 might be the D (6 bases). CDR3 length: 17 residues. Trimming took off 6 bases at V and 5 bases at J, with 25 bases between the two ends. Germline CDR1 and CDR2: MNHEY and SMNVEV (reference sequence). CDR3: CASRLSISGGRSYGYTF. Here the CDR3 DNA reads TGTGCCAGCAGGCTATCTATTTCGGGGGGGCGCAGTTATGGCTACACCTTC.

This clone was observed a few times. The CDR3 reads CSGEREGRYEQFF. DNA for the CDR3: TGCAGCGGTGAGCGGGAGGGCCGGTATGAGCAGTTCTTC. The rearrangement links TRBV29-1 to TRBJ2-1, with 10 nucleotides matching TRBD2. This CDR3 comprises 13 residues. Looked up from germline, CDR1 is SQVTM and CDR2 is ANQGSEA. V lost 7 bases and J lost 8; bases outside the gene matches: 8.

V usage is TRBV5-6 and J usage is TRBJ2-1; D is perhaps TRBD2 (6 bases). CDR1 is SGHDT, CDR2 YYEEEE, per germline. The length of the CDR3 is 17 residues. V lost 6 bases and J lost 0, with 19 bases in between. CDR3 loop: CASTTGLRTNSYNEQFF. The CDR3 region has the DNA TGTGCCAGCACCACCGGTCTCAGGACTAACTCCTACAATGAGCAGTTCTTC.

The chain couples TRBV6-5 to TRBJ1-4, with 8 bases fitting TRBD1. Germline V gene sequence: CDR1 MNHEY, CDR2 SVGAGI. The CDR3 covers 15 residues. V dropped 5 bases and J dropped 4; count of bases not matched to a gene: 6. The CDR3 coding sequence is TGTGCCAGCAGTCGACAGGGGCTTGGTAATGAAAAACTGTTTTTT. This encodes CASSRQGLGNEKLFF.

The chain uses TRBV11-2 and TRBJ1-6, with D perhaps matching TRBD1 (5 bases). V lost 1 base and J 4 bases, leaving 11 bases between the germline ends. Germline V gene data show CDR1 as SGHAT and CDR2 as FQNNGV. CDR3 length: 16 amino acids. The CDR3 reads CASSLGQGRYNSPLHF. As DNA, the CDR3 is TGTGCCAGCAGCTTAGGGCAGGGAAGGTATAATTCACCCCTCCACTTT.

This clone was recorded only once. The V and J genes are TRBV7-9 and TRBJ1-1, with D tentatively TRBD1 (5 bases). This CDR3 is built from 13 residues. Germline V gene data show CDR1 as SEHNR and CDR2 as FQNEAQ (reference sequence). The V end lost 1 base, the J end lost 7 bases, and 10 bases lay between the germline ends. The CDR3 DNA sequence: TGTGCCAGCAGCTTAGACGGACACAATGAAGCTTTCTTT. Amino acid sequence: CASSLDGHNEAFF.

The chain has TRBV6-5 and TRBJ2-1; 11 bases line up with TRBD2. Germline V gene lookup returns CDR1 MNHEY and CDR2 SVGAGI. V trimming: 7 bases; J trimming: 5 bases; junction bases outside the gene matches: 7. The CDR3 length is 15 residues. CDR3 sequence: CASTKPSGGNNEQFF. The CDR3 nucleotides are TGTGCCAGCACCAAACCTAGCGGGGGGAACAATGAGCAGTTCTTC.

There are many counts of this clone. The V call is TRBV6-5, the J call TRBJ1-1, with 7 bases matching TRBD1. Trimming took 8 bases from V and 1 from J; bases not matched to a gene: 7. In germline, CDR1 is MNHEY, CDR2 SVGAGI. The CDR3 length is 14 residues. CDR3 region: CASEGDRQNTEAFF. The CDR3 DNA is TGTGCCAGCGAGGGGGACAGACAGAACACTGAAGCTTTCTTT.

The genes are TRBV28 and TRBJ1-2; D might be TRBD1 (6 bases). The V end lost 7 bases, the J end lost 4 bases, and 10 bases lay between the germline ends. Germline V gene lookup returns CDR1 MDHEN and CDR2 SYDVKM. The CDR3 has 12 residues. CDR3 in DNA: TGTGCCAGCAAGGACAGCCCCTATGGCTACACCTTC. Protein sequence: CASKDSPYGYTF.

CDR3 sequence: CAIRDRSSYEQYV. CDR3 DNA sequence: TGTGCCATCAGGGACAGGAGCTCCTACGAGCAGTACGTC. The chain combines TRBV10-3 with TRBJ2-7; 7 nucleotides line up with TRBD1. Per germline, CDR1 ENHRY and CDR2 SYGVKD. The CDR3 has 13 amino acids. With V trimmed by 6 bases and J by 0 bases, 2 bases remained unmatched.

This clone has more than one count but fewer than ten. The CDR3 DNA is TGTGCCAGTACCGACTCCGGGACAGGATACTATGGCTACACCTTC. Its translation is CASTDSGTGYYGYTF. The chain links TRBV19 to TRBJ1-2; 8 bases are a match to TRBD1. V trimming: 7 bases; J trimming: 3 bases; junction bases outside the gene matches: 10. The length of the CDR3 is 15 residues. Germline V gene data show CDR1 as LNHDA and CDR2 as SQIVND (reference sequence).

This clone came up once. This chain joins TRBV5-4 and TRBJ1-4; 8 bases line up with TRBD1. Losses at the gene ends were 3 bases for V and 6 bases for J; bases not matched to a gene: 10. The CDR3 has 16 amino acids. Per germline, CDR1 SGHNT and CDR2 YYREEE (reference sequence). CDR3 amino acids: CASSSRQGRADEKLFF. The CDR3 DNA reads as TGTGCCAGCAGCTCCCGACAGGGGAGAGCCGATGAAAAACTGTTTTTT.